Listed here are 26 T cell receptor beta chains from one sample, sequenced in a study of Ad26.COV2.S vaccination and SARS-CoV-2 variants. Indicated treatment: roughly 20 received Ad26.COV2.S at low or high dose, single or two shots; roughly five received placebo; per-sample allocation not given. Samples came from day 63 after the first vaccine or placebo injection. Sequencing used immunoSEQ multiplex PCR; TCRdb keeps in-frame clones, though not all of them. The sample contains 200,000 to 300,000 clones, around 85% of which appear only once. Specimen: peripheral blood, collected in a trial of Ad26.COV2.S vaccine versus placebo. These receptors originate from a person between 18 and 65 years old who received the Ad26.COV2.S COVID-19 vaccine or a placebo.

V is TRBV4-3 and J is TRBJ1-2; weak D call: TRBD1 (5 bases). The CDR3 is 16 residues long. V dropped 0 bases and J dropped 4 bases, with 15 bases sitting between them. Per the germline V gene, CDR1 is LGHNA and CDR2 is YSLEER. The CDR3 coding sequence is TGCGCCAGCAGCCAAGATCAGGCAGGGAGCGGCTATGGCTACACCTTC. This translates into CASSQDQAGSGYGYTF.

The table lists this clone with a count of one. The chain couples TRBV3-1 (or the pseudogene TRBV3-2) to TRBJ2-2; the match to TRBD2 covers 9 bases. J gave up 0 bases and V 4 bases, and 0 bases lay outside the gene matches. This CDR3 is built from 15 residues. Germline CDR1 and CDR2: LGHDT and YNNKEL (reference sequence). CDR3 sequence reads: CASSPSGANTGELFF. CDR3 bases: TGTGCCAGCAGCCCTAGCGGGGCGAACACCGGGGAGCTGTTTTTT.

V usage is TRBV27 and J usage is TRBJ2-7; D might be TRBD1 (6 bases). Germline values: CDR1 MNHEY, CDR2 SMNVEV (reference sequence). V was cut by 0 bases and J by 3 bases, with 12 bases left in between. CDR3 length equals 15 residues. CDR3 coding DNA: TGTGCCAGCAGTTTATCAACAGGGAGTTACTACGAGCAGTACTTC. It translates to CASSLSTGSYYEQYF.

V and J are TRBV7-2 and TRBJ2-7, with a weak D call TRBD1 (6 bases). V was shortened by 4 bases and J by 7 bases, with 14 bases between the two germline ends. This CDR3 has 13 residues. Per germline, CDR1 SGHTA and CDR2 FQGNSA. The CDR3, as DNA: TGTGCCAGCAGCTCCCAAAGAGACAGGGAGCAGTACTTC. It specifies CASSSQRDREQYF.

The V gene is TRBV27, the J gene TRBJ2-1, with D uncertain. CDR3 size: 12 residues. In germline, CDR1 is MNHEY, CDR2 SMNVEV (reference sequence). V lost 5 bases and J 6 bases, leaving 8 bases between the germline ends. The CDR3 reads CASSQQSNEQFF. The CDR3 DNA reads TGTGCCAGCAGTCAACAGAGCAATGAGCAGTTCTTC.

As DNA, the CDR3 is TGTGCCAGTAGTATAGGTCCTAGCGGGTCTTCCTACGAGCAGTACTTC. This codes for CASSIGPSGSSYEQYF. The V and J genes are TRBV19 and TRBJ2-7, with 8 bases that match TRBD2. Per the germline V gene, CDR1 is LNHDA and CDR2 is SQIVND (reference sequence). With 1 base clipped from V and 1 base from J, the junction kept 6 bases outside the gene matches. The CDR3 totals 16 residues.

This sequence joins TRBV30 and TRBJ1-1; D perhaps matches TRBD1 (6 bases). V dropped 3 bases and J dropped 5 bases, with 13 bases sitting between them. This CDR3 has 13 amino acids. Germline CDR1 GTSNPN, CDR2 SVGIG (reference sequence). CDR3 DNA sequence: TGTGCCTGGAGCAGGGGTATCTGGACTGAAGCTTTCTTT. It is translated as CAWSRGIWTEAFF. Supplemented by reference TRBV30 and TRBJ1-1, the full variable domain reads SQTIHQWPATLVQPVGSPLSLECTVEGTSNPNLYWYRQAAGRGLQLLFYSVGIGQISSEVPQNLSASRPQDRQFILSSKKLLLSDSGFYLCAWSRGIWTEAFFGQGTRLTVV.

V is TRBV5-4 and J is TRBJ1-2, with 11 bases that match TRBD1. Germline V gene lookup returns CDR1 SGHNT and CDR2 YYREEE (reference sequence). Trimming cost V 4 bases and J 4 bases; bases outside gene matches: 9. The CDR3 covers 16 residues. CDR3 sequence reads: CASSLGRDRGAYGYTF. The CDR3 coding sequence is TGTGCCAGCAGCCTAGGCCGGGACAGGGGGGCCTATGGCTACACCTTC.

The J gene is TRBJ2-7, the V gene TRBV18; D gene ambiguous. This CDR3 spans 12 amino acids. The V gene's germline CDR1 is KGHSH and CDR2 LQKENI. V dropped 5 bases and J dropped 6 bases, with 11 bases sitting between them. CDR3 DNA sequence: TGTGCCAGCTCAGTCCAGTCCGCCGAGCAGTACTTC. Translating it yields CASSVQSAEQYF.

This clone was found once. V usage is TRBV27 and J usage is TRBJ1-1; TRBD1 might be the D (6 bases). CDR3 size: 13 residues. Germline-derived CDR1 and CDR2 are MNHEY and SMNVEV (reference sequence). Between the trimmed V and J ends, which lost 3 bases and 5 bases, there was a span of 10 bases. CDR3 DNA sequence: TGTGCCAGCAGTTTCGCACAGGGTACTGAAGCTTTCTTT. It encodes CASSFAQGTEAFF.

This clone appeared a single time. The chain links TRBV6-2 or TRBV6-3 to TRBJ2-1; D gene ambiguous. The germline V and J ends were trimmed by 4 bases and 2 bases, with 6 bases remaining between them. This CDR3 has 13 residues. Germline V gene data show CDR1 as MNHEY and CDR2 as SVGEGT. The CDR3 DNA reads TGTGCCAGCAGTTTGACAACCTACAATGAGCAGTTCTTC. This translates into CASSLTTYNEQFF.

This clone has just a few counts. This chain links TRBV7-9 with TRBJ1-2; D perhaps matches TRBD1 (6 bases). This CDR3 contains 11 residues. CDR1 is SEHNR and CDR2 is FQNEAQ in the germline V gene (reference sequence). Trimming stripped 5 bases from V and 10 bases from J, with 11 bases between. CDR3 sequence (DNA): TGTGCCAGCAGCCCAGGGGCATCCTACACCTTC. Residues: CASSPGASYTF.

The chain joins TRBV4-1 to TRBJ1-5; D is unclear. CDR1 is MGHRA and CDR2 is YSYEKL in the germline V gene. V was cut by 6 bases and J by 0 bases, with 12 bases left in between. The length of the CDR3 is 15 residues. CDR3 DNA sequence: TGCGCCAGCAGACCAACAACAAATAGCAATCAGCCCCAGCATTTT. It codes for CASRPTTNSNQPQHF.

This sequence joins TRBV11-2 and TRBJ2-4; D gene ambiguous. Germline V gene sequence: CDR1 SGHAT, CDR2 FQNNGV. V lost 5 bases, J lost 7 bases, and 12 bases lay in between. The CDR3 runs 13 residues. The CDR3: CASSPLLQNIQYF. The CDR3 DNA is TGTGCCAGCAGCCCCCTGCTCCAGAACATTCAGTACTTC.

This clone was recorded a few times. V is TRBV5-1 and J is TRBJ1-4, with D unclear. Trimming took 3 bases from V and 12 from J, leaving 12 bases between them. Germline V gives CDR1 SGHRS, CDR2 YFSETQ. The CDR3 is 12 residues long. DNA for the CDR3: TGCGCCAGCAGCTCGGGGAACACTGAACTGTTTTTT. Its protein is CASSSGNTELFF.

This clone was recorded only once. The chain uses TRBV27 and TRBJ2-2; D gene unclear. This CDR3 contains 15 residues. V lost 5 bases and J lost 1, with 11 bases in between. Germline V gene lookup returns CDR1 MNHEY and CDR2 SMNVEV (reference sequence). CDR3 sequence (DNA): TGTGCCAGCAGTCCGGACCGAAGGAACACCGGGGAGCTGTTTTTT. Its protein is CASSPDRRNTGELFF.

The V gene is TRBV7-9, the J gene TRBJ2-1; D not certain. Trimming took 0 bases from V and 4 from J, leaving 7 bases between them. CDR1 is SEHNR, CDR2 FQNEAQ, per germline (reference sequence). The CDR3 extends over 14 amino acids. CDR3 sequence (DNA): TGTGCCAGCAGCTTAGCGCCTGGTTACAATGAGCAGTTCTTC. This encodes CASSLAPGYNEQFF. Full variable domain (missing parts from reference TRBV7-9 and TRBJ2-1): DTGVSQNPRHKITKRGQNVTFRCDPISEHNRLYWYRQTLGQGPEFLTYFQNEAQLEKSRLLSDRFSAERPKGSFSTLEIQRTEQGDSAMYLCASSLAPGYNEQFFGPGTRLTVL.

This clone was detected only once. The V call is TRBV29-1, the J call TRBJ2-7; D assignment may be TRBD1 or TRBD2 (5 bases each). Germline V CDR1 and CDR2: SQVTM, ANQGSEA. The CDR3 covers 12 residues. Trimming removed 6 bases from V and 1 base from J, with 10 bases in between. CDR3 in DNA: TGCAGCGTGCGGGCAGGGTCCTACGAGCAGTACTTC. Amino acids: CSVRAGSYEQYF.

V is TRBV6-1 and J is TRBJ2-1; possibly TRBD2 for D (5 bases). V was pared by 2 bases and J by 9 bases, with 14 bases between. Germline CDR1 MNHNS, CDR2 SASEGT. The CDR3 extends over 14 amino acids. The CDR3: CASSESASSGEQFF. As DNA, the CDR3 is TGTGCCAGCAGTGAATCAGCTAGCTCCGGTGAGCAGTTCTTC.

V usage is TRBV14 and J usage is TRBJ1-2; 7 bases agree with TRBD1. V was pared by 2 bases and J by 0 bases, with 3 bases of the junction left unmatched. This CDR3 is 15 amino acids long. The V gene's germline CDR1 is SGHDN and CDR2 FVKESK. The CDR3, as DNA: TGTGCCAGCAGCCAAAGGCAGGGGGCTAACTATGGCTACACCTTC. It yields the protein CASSQRQGANYGYTF.

The chain carries TRBV5-1 and TRBJ1-3; 9 bases map to TRBD1. V lost 2 bases to trimming and J lost 4 bases; unmatched junction nucleotides: 7. The CDR3 length is 16 residues. Per germline, CDR1 SGHRS and CDR2 YFSETQ. CDR3 sequence: CASSLQQGARGNTIYF. CDR3 coding DNA: TGCGCCAGCAGCTTACAACAGGGGGCGCGAGGAAACACCATATATTTT. The whole variable domain, filled in from reference TRBV5-1 and TRBJ1-3, reads KAGVTQTPRYLIKTRGQQVTLSCSPISGHRSVSWYQQTPGQGLQFLFEYFSETQRNKGNFPGRFSGRQFSNSRSEMNVSTLELGDSALYLCASSLQQGARGNTIYFGEGSWLTVV.

CDR3 loop: CASSISGANVLTF. CDR3 bases: TGTGCCAGTAGTATATCCGGGGCCAACGTCCTGACTTTC. This chain uses TRBV19 with TRBJ2-6, with D uncertain. The CDR3 sequence is 13 residues long. CDR1 is LNHDA and CDR2 is SQIVND in the germline V gene (reference sequence). Trimming removed 2 bases at V and 4 bases at J, with 3 bases between.

The rearrangement joins TRBV5-1 to TRBJ2-1; 9 positions match TRBD1. The CDR3 sequence is 15 residues long. Germline V gene sequence: CDR1 SGHRS, CDR2 YFSETQ. With 3 bases clipped from V and 0 bases from J, the junction kept 1 base outside the gene matches. CDR3 amino acids: CASSSDRGSYNEQFF. The CDR3, as DNA: TGCGCCAGCAGCTCGGACAGGGGCTCCTACAATGAGCAGTTCTTC. The whole variable domain, filled in from reference TRBV5-1 and TRBJ2-1, reads KAGVTQTPRYLIKTRGQQVTLSCSPISGHRSVSWYQQTPGQGLQFLFEYFSETQRNKGNFPGRFSGRQFSNSRSEMNVSTLELGDSALYLCASSSDRGSYNEQFFGPGTRLTVL.

This clone was seen ten or more times. DNA of the CDR3: TGTGCCAGCAGCAAAGAAAACTTGGGATATAATAATACGAACACCGGGGAGCTGTTTTTT. Protein sequence: CASSKENLGYNNTNTGELFF. This chain uses TRBV21-1 with TRBJ2-2. TRBV21-1 is designated a pseudogene. The CDR3 runs 20 residues.

The CDR3 bases are TGTGCCAGCAGCCAAGTAGTTGGGGGCAGGGGTGTGGTAGCGGGCGACTCTGGGGCCAACGTCCTGACTTTC. Its translation: CASSQVVGGRGVVAGDSGANVLTF. The chain is built from TRBV3-1 (or the pseudogene TRBV3-2) and TRBJ2-6; a weak D match, TRBD2 (7 bases). The ends were cut back, 1 base at V and 0 bases at J, with 31 bases in the middle. Germline V gives CDR1 LGHDT, CDR2 YNNKEL (reference sequence). CDR3 length: 24 amino acids.

The chain joins TRBV7-2 to TRBJ1-1, with 8 bases that match TRBD1. In germline, CDR1 is SGHTA, CDR2 FQGNSA. J gave up 3 bases and V 3 bases, and 6 bases lay outside the gene matches. CDR3 length equals 15 residues. In DNA form, the CDR3 reads TGTGCCAGCAGCTTCTGGACAGGGTACTACACTGAAGCTTTCTTT. Translated, it gives CASSFWTGYYTEAFF.